Following are 24 T cell receptor beta chains from one sample sequenced in a study of blood T cell repertoires in COVID-19 (dated by TCRdb to the early 2020s). The library was produced with the immunoSEQ multiplex PCR assay. As stored in TCRdb, this immuneACCESS dataset retains in-frame rearrangements with V and J assigned. A fraction of the clones does not appear; measured against another copy, unresolved V genes explain less than half of the discrepancy, and the remainder lacks a known reason. A total of about 100,000 clones appear in this sample, 91% of them only once. Less than 2.5% of the sample belongs to the ten largest clones. The source material was peripheral blood. The origin of the receptors is a man aged 50-59 years with active COVID-19.

This clone appeared a few times. The chain recombines TRBV13 with TRBJ2-7; D may be TRBD2 (6 bases). This CDR3 is built from 15 residues. Between the trimmed V and J ends, which lost 0 bases and 7 bases, there was a span of 16 bases. Germline CDR1 reads PRHDT; CDR2 reads FYEKMQ (reference sequence). The CDR3 DNA reads TGTGCCAGCAGCTTAGGCCTACGGCAGGAGGGGGAGCAGTACTTC. Translation gives CASSLGLRQEGEQYF.

The rearrangement links TRBV11-2 to TRBJ1-3, with D perhaps matching TRBD1 (5 bases). Germline CDR1 SGHAT, CDR2 FQNNGV. This CDR3 is built from 13 residues. Deletions cut 6 bases from V and 8 bases from J, with 14 bases between. The CDR3 is CASRPDTDDTIYF. In DNA form, the CDR3 reads TGTGCCAGCAGGCCGGACACGGACGACACCATATATTTT. Full variable domain (rest looked up from reference TRBV11-2 and TRBJ1-3): EAGVAQSPRYKIIEKRQSVAFWCNPISGHATLYWYQQILGQGPKLLIQFQNNGVVDDSQLPKDRFSAERLKGVDSTLKIQPAKLEDSAVYLCASRPDTDDTIYFGEGSWLTVV.

This clone was detected only once. This chain links TRBV7-2 with TRBJ2-1, with D possibly being TRBD2 (7 bases). V lost 6 bases to trimming and J lost 5 bases, with 17 bases between them. Germline CDR1 is SGHTA and CDR2 is FQGNSA. The CDR3 covers 15 residues. In nucleotides, the CDR3 is TGTGCCAGCAGTCCTCGGGGGGCACTGAACAATGAGCAGTTCTTC. It specifies CASSPRGALNNEQFF.

J is TRBJ2-2 and V is TRBV4-2; 8 bases fit TRBD2. The CDR3 spans 16 residues. J gave up 5 bases and V 4 bases, and 9 bases lay outside the gene matches. Germline V gene lookup returns CDR1 LGHNA and CDR2 YNFKEQ. DNA for the CDR3: TGTGCCAGCAGCCCGAGAACTAGCGGCGATACCGGGGAGCTGTTTTTT. Protein product: CASSPRTSGDTGELFF.

The chain has TRBV25-1 and TRBJ1-4; 9 nucleotides line up with TRBD1. With 10 bases clipped from V and 4 bases from J, the junction kept 7 bases outside the gene matches. This CDR3 region has 14 residues. Germline V gene data show CDR1 as MGHDK and CDR2 as SYGVNS. The CDR3 coding sequence is TGTGCCACCTCGAAGGGACAGGGTAATGAAAAACTGTTTTTT. As protein: CATSKGQGNEKLFF.

The J gene is TRBJ1-2, the V gene TRBV18, with 8 bases aligning to TRBD1. The ends lost 4 bases at V and 0 bases at J; junction bases unmatched: 13. CDR3 length: 18 residues. The germline V gene has CDR1 KGHSH and CDR2 LQKENI. CDR3 sequence: CASSLSLFPGQANYGYTF. The CDR3 nucleotides read TGTGCCAGCTCACTTTCCTTGTTTCCGGGACAGGCTAACTATGGCTACACCTTC.

The chain couples TRBV6-6 to TRBJ1-2; 7 bases agree with TRBD1. The germline CDR1 and CDR2 sequences are MNHNY and SVGAGI (reference sequence). V was pared by 4 bases and J by 7 bases, with 12 bases of the junction left unmatched. This CDR3 region has 15 residues. The DNA for the CDR3 is TGTGCCAGCAGTTCTTACCTTAAGACAGGGTCTGGCTACACCTTC. This sequence encodes CASSSYLKTGSGYTF.

The chain has TRBV5-6 and TRBJ1-2; TRBD1 is a possible D gene (6 bases). The CDR3 is 12 residues long. CDR1 SGHDT and CDR2 YYEEEE come from the germline V gene. Trimming stripped 3 bases from V and 10 bases from J, with 13 bases between. As DNA, the CDR3 is TGTGCCAGCAGCTCGAGGACAGTCCTCTACACCTTC. This sequence encodes CASSSRTVLYTF.

The genes are TRBV7-8 and TRBJ1-5, with D unclear. In germline, CDR1 is SGHVS, CDR2 FQNEAQ. The CDR3 sequence is 16 residues long. V gave up 0 bases and J gave up 0 bases, with 9 bases separating them. CDR3 protein: CASSLARRDSNQPQHF. Here the CDR3 DNA reads TGTGCCAGCAGCTTAGCCCGACGGGATAGCAATCAGCCCCAGCATTTT.

This sequence joins TRBV18 and TRBJ1-1; D perhaps matches TRBD1 (6 bases). The CDR3 sequence is 14 residues long. Germline CDR1 is KGHSH and CDR2 is LQKENI. Trimming removed 3 bases from V and 1 base from J, with 9 bases in between. CDR3 sequence reads: CASSPGTSNTEAFF. CDR3 DNA: TGTGCCAGCTCACCGGGGACATCGAACACTGAAGCTTTCTTT.

The V and J genes are TRBV11-2 and TRBJ1-5; TRBD1 might be the D (5 bases). The V gene's germline CDR1 is SGHAT and CDR2 FQNNGV. V lost 2 bases, J lost 3 bases, and 8 bases lay in between. The CDR3 runs 14 residues. The DNA for the CDR3 is TGTGCCAGCAGCTTACTAGGGGCCAATCAGCCCCAGCATTTT. It codes for CASSLLGANQPQHF.

V usage is TRBV27 and J usage is TRBJ2-3; TRBD1 aligns across 8 bases. This CDR3 comprises 14 residues. CDR1 and CDR2 from the germline V gene are MNHEY and SMNVEV (reference sequence). V dropped 2 bases and J dropped 4; count of bases not matched to a gene: 2. In DNA form, the CDR3 reads TGTGCCAGCAGTTTACAGGGGGCCGCAGATACGCAGTATTTT. Encoded protein: CASSLQGAADTQYF.

Comment on this clone: The junction and the germline gene differ at one end; a read error may be behind it. The CDR3 reads CATSRDIGQTFF. DNA for the CDR3: TGTGCCACCAGCAGAGATATAGGACAGACATTCTTC. The V gene is TRBV15, the J gene TRBJ2-4; D possibly corresponds to TRBD1 (6 bases). Germline-derived CDR1 and CDR2 are LNHNV and YYDKDF (reference sequence). This CDR3 is built from 12 residues.

The chain links TRBV5-1 to TRBJ1-2; 7 bases agree with TRBD1. This CDR3 is 14 amino acids long. V dropped 4 bases and J dropped 8; count of bases not matched to a gene: 11. Germline loops: CDR1 SGHRS, CDR2 YFSETQ. The CDR3 nucleotides read TGCGCCAGCAGCACCGGACAGGCCTCCGGGGGCTACACCTTC. Protein sequence: CASSTGQASGGYTF.

V gene TRBV7-9 combines with J gene TRBJ1-2; TRBD1 might be the D (6 bases). The germline CDR1 and CDR2 sequences are SEHNR and FQNEAQ (reference sequence). This CDR3 contains 14 residues. Trimming pared 4 bases from V and 8 bases from J, leaving 17 bases between. The CDR3 DNA sequence: TGTGCCAGCAGCTCCACGAACAGGGTGGAGGGCTACACCTTC. Its protein is CASSSTNRVEGYTF. Filled out from reference TRBV7-9 and TRBJ1-2, the complete variable domain reads DTGVSQNPRHKITKRGQNVTFRCDPISEHNRLYWYRQTLGQGPEFLTYFQNEAQLEKSRLLSDRFSAERPKGSFSTLEIQRTEQGDSAMYLCASSSTNRVEGYTFGSGTRLTVV.

This chain uses TRBV27 with TRBJ2-1; TRBD2 matches at 8 bases. The CDR3 is 14 residues long. Trimming removed 6 bases from V and 8 bases from J; junction bases left unmatched: 9. Looked up from germline, CDR1 is MNHEY and CDR2 is SMNVEV (reference sequence). The CDR3 region has the DNA TGTGCCAGCAGCTGGACTAGCAATACTTATGAGCAGTTCTTC. Protein product: CASSWTSNTYEQFF.

The V and J genes are TRBV5-5 and TRBJ1-3, with 8 nucleotides matching TRBD1. The ends lost 4 bases at V and 7 bases at J; junction bases unmatched: 4. Germline V gene lookup returns CDR1 SGHKS and CDR2 YYEKEE (reference sequence). This CDR3 region has 13 residues. The CDR3 DNA follows: TGTGCCAGCAGCCTGGACAGGGTTAACACCATATATTTT. Amino acids: CASSLDRVNTIYF.

The gene calls are TRBV2 and TRBJ1-2, with 8 bases matching TRBD1. V trimming: 4 bases; J trimming: 3 bases; junction bases outside the gene matches: 1. Germline CDR1 is SNHLY and CDR2 is FYNNEI. The CDR3 is 13 residues long. CDR3 in amino acids: CASSVDRDYGYTF. DNA of the CDR3: TGTGCCAGCAGTGTGGACAGGGACTATGGCTACACCTTC. Filled out from reference TRBV2 and TRBJ1-2, the complete variable domain reads EPEVTQTPSHQVTQMGQEVILRCVPISNHLYFYWYRQILGQKVEFLVSFYNNEISEKSEIFDDQFSVERPDGSNFTLKIRSTKLEDSAMYFCASSVDRDYGYTFGSGTRLTVV.

The chain couples TRBV4-2 to TRBJ1-4; 10 bases map to TRBD1. The J segment lost 2 bases and the V segment lost 3 bases, leaving 3 bases of the junction unmatched. Germline loops: CDR1 LGHNA, CDR2 YNFKEQ. CDR3 length equals 16 residues. CDR3 amino acids: CASSQGTGATNEKLFF. The CDR3 DNA is TGTGCCAGCAGCCAGGGGACAGGGGCTACTAATGAAAAACTGTTTTTT.

A single count supports this clone. The chain employs TRBV6-4 and TRBJ1-4, with 10 bases matching TRBD1. V lost 5 bases and J lost 5; bases outside the gene matches: 5. The CDR3 loop spans 15 amino acids. Germline V gives CDR1 MRHNA, CDR2 SNTAGT. The CDR3 nucleotides read TGTGCCAGCAGTTTGACAGGGGGCCGGAATGAAAAACTGTTTTTT. Translating it yields CASSLTGGRNEKLFF.

This chain connects TRBV6-5 to TRBJ1-5, with D unclear. Germline CDR1 MNHEY, CDR2 SVGAGI. CDR3 length equals 15 residues. V lost 2 bases and J lost 0, with 8 bases in between. The CDR3 region has the DNA TGTGCCAGCAGTTACGCCGGCGGTAGCAATCAGCCCCAGCATTTT. Its protein product is CASSYAGGSNQPQHF.

This chain joins TRBV19 and TRBJ2-3, with 9 bases fitting TRBD2. The ends lost 6 bases at V and 5 bases at J; junction bases unmatched: 9. The CDR3 loop spans 15 amino acids. Looked up from germline, CDR1 is LNHDA and CDR2 is SQIVND (reference sequence). The CDR3 bases are TGTGCCAGTAGATGGGTCGCGGGAGGGGGAGATACGCAGTATTTT. This sequence encodes CASRWVAGGGDTQYF.

The V and J genes are TRBV6-1 and TRBJ2-7; D remains unclear. The CDR3 is made up of 13 amino acids. V was trimmed by 1 base and J by 4 bases, leaving 8 bases between them. Germline assignment: CDR1 MNHNS and CDR2 SASEGT. The CDR3 DNA sequence: TGTGCCAGCAGTGAAGGGTACAGTTACGAGCAGTACGTC. This codes for CASSEGYSYEQYV.

The chain joins TRBV19 to TRBJ2-3; possible D gene TRBD2, 6 bases. V shed 5 bases and J shed 1 base, with 13 bases lying between them. This CDR3 region has 15 residues. Germline V gene sequence: CDR1 LNHDA, CDR2 SQIVND (reference sequence). The CDR3: CASSLLAKRTDTQYF. The CDR3, as DNA: TGTGCCAGTAGTCTCCTAGCGAAGCGCACAGATACGCAGTATTTT.